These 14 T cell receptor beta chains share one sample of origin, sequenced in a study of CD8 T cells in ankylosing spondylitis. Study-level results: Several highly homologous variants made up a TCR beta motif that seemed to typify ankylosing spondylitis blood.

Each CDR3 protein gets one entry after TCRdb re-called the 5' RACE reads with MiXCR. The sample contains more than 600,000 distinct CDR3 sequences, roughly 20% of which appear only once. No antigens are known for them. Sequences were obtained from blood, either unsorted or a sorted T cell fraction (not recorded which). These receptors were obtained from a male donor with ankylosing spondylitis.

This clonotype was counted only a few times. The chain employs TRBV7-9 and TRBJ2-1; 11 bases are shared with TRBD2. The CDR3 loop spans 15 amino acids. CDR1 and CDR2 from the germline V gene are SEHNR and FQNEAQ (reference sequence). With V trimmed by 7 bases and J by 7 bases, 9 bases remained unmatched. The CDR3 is CASTLAGGLLNEQFF. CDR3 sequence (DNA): TGTGCCAGCACTTTAGCGGGGGGGCTATTGAATGAGCAGTTCTTC.

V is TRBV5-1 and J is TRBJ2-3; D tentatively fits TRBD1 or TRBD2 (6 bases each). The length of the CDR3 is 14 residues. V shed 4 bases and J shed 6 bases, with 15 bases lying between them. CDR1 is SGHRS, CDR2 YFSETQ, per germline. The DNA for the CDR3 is TGCGCCAGCAGCCAAACGGGGGCGGTGGATACGCAGTATTTT. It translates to CASSQTGAVDTQYF.

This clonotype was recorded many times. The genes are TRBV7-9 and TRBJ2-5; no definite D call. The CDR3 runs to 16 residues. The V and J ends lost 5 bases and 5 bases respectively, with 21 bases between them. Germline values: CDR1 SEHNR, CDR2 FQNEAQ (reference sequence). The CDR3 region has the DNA TGTGCCAGCAGCGCATACAACGTTCGGGTTCGGGAGACCCAGTACTTC. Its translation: CASSAYNVRVRETQYF.

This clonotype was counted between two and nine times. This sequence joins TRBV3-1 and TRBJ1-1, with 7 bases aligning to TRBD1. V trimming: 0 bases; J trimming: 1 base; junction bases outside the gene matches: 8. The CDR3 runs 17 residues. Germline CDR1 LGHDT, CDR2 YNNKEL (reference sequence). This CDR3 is CASSQETGRLGNTEAFF. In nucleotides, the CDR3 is TGTGCCAGCAGCCAAGAGACAGGGAGGTTGGGGAACACTGAAGCTTTCTTT.

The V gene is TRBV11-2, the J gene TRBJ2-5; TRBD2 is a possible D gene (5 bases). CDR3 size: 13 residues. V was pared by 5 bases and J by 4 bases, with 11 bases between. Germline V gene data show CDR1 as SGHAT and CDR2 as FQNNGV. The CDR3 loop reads CASSGRARETQYF. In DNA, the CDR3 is TGTGCCAGCAGCGGGCGGGCCCGAGAGACCCAGTACTTC. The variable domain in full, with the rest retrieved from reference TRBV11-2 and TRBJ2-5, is EAGVAQSPRYKIIEKRQSVAFWCNPISGHATLYWYQQILGQGPKLLIQFQNNGVVDDSQLPKDRFSAERLKGVDSTLKIQPAKLEDSAVYLCASSGRARETQYFGPGTRLLVL.

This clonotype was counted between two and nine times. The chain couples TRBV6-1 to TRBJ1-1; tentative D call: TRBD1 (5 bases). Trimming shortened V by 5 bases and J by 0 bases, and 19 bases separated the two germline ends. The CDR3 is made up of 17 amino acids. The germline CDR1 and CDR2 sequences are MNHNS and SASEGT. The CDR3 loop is CASSQTVIPRMNTEAFF. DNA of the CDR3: TGTGCCAGCAGTCAGACAGTGATTCCTCGGATGAACACTGAAGCTTTCTTT.

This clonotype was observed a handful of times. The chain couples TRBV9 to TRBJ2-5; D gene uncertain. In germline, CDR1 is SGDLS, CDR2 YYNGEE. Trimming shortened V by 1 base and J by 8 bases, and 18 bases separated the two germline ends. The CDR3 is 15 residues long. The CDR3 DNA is TGTGCCAGCAGCGTAACCAGAGATAGCTGGGGAACCCAGTACTTC. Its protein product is CASSVTRDSWGTQYF. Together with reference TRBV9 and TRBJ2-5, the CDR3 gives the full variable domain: DSGVTQTPKHLITATGQRVTLRCSPRSGDLSVYWYQQSLDQGLQFLIQYYNGEERAKGNILERFSAQQFPDLHSELNLSSLELGDSALYFCASSVTRDSWGTQYFGPGTRLLVL.

The CDR3 nucleotides read TGTGCCAGCAGTTTAGGGGGACAGACTACAGATACGCAGTATTTT. As protein: CASSLGGQTTDTQYF. This chain connects TRBV12-3 or TRBV12-4 to TRBJ2-3, with TRBD1 matching over 7 bases. V shed 1 base and J 3 bases; nucleotides not matched to a gene: 4. The CDR3 covers 15 residues.

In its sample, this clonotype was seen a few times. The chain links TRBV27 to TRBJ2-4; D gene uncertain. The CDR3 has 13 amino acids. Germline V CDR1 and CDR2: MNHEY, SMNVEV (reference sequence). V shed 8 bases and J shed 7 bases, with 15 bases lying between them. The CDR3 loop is CASSIEVGNIQYF. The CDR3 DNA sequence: TGTGCCAGCTCGATTGAGGTGGGGAACATTCAGTACTTC.

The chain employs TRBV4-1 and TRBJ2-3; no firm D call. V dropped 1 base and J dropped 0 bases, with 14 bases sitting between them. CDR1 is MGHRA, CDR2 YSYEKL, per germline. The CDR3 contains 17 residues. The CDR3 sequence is CASSQVIRVGSTDTQYF. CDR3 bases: TGCGCCAGCAGCCAAGTGATCCGAGTTGGGAGCACAGATACGCAGTATTTT.

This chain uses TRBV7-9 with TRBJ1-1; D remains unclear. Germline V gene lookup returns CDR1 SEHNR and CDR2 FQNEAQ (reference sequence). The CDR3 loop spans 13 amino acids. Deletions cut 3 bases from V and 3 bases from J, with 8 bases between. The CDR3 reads CASSFDGYTEAFF. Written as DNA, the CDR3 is TGTGCCAGCAGCTTCGACGGATACACTGAAGCTTTCTTT.

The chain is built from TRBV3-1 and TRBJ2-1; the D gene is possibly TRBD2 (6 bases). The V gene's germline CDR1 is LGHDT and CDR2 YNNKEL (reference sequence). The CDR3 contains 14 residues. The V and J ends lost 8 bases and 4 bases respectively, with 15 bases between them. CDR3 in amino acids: CASGGNIEYNEQFF. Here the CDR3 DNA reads TGTGCCAGCGGGGGGAACATCGAATACAATGAGCAGTTCTTC.

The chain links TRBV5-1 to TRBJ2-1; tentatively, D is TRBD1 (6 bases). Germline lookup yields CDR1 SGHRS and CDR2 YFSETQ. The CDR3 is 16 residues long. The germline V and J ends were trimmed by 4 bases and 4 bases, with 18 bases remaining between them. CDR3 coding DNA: TGCGCCAGCAGCCTGGCCCCAAGACAGGCGTACAATGAGCAGTTCTTC. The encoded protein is CASSLAPRQAYNEQFF.

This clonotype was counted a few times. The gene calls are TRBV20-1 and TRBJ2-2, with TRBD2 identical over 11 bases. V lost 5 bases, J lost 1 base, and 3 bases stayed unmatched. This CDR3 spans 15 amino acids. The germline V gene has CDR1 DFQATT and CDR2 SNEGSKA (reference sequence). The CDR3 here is CSAYTSGRNTGELFF. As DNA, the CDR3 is TGCAGTGCTTATACTAGCGGGAGGAACACCGGGGAGCTGTTTTTT.